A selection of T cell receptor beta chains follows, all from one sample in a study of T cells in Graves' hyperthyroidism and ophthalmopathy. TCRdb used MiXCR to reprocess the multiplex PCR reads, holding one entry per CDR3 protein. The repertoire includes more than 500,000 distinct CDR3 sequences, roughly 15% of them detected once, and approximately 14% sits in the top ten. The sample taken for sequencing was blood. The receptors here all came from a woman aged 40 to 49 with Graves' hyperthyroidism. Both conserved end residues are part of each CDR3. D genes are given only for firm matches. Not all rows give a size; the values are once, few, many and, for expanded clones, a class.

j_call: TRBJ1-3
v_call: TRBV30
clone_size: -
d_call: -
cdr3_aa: CAWSRGVPGNTIYF
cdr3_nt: TGTGCCTGGTCAAGGGGGGTCCCTGGAAACACCATATATTTT

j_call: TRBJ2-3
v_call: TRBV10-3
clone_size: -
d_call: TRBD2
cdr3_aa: CASERDLGTDTQYF
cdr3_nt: TGTGCCTCGGAGCGGGACTTGGGCACAGATACGCAGTATTTT

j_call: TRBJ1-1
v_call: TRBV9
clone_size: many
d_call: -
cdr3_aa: CASSVTVGDTEAFF
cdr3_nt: TGTGCCAGCAGCGTCACCGTGGGGGATACTGAAGCTTTCTTT

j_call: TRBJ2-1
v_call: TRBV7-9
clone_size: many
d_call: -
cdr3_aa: CASSLRVHEQFF
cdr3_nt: TGTGCCAGCAGCTTGAGGGTCCATGAGCAGTTCTTC

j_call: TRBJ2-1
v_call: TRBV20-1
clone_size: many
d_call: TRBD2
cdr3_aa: CSAPSSGAYSYNEQFF
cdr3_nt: TGCAGTGCCCCGAGCAGCGGGGCCTACTCCTACAATGAGCAGTTCTTC

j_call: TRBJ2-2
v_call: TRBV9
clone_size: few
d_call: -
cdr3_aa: CASSVDSSGELFF
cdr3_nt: TGTGCCAGCAGCGTAGATAGTTCCGGGGAGCTGTTTTTT

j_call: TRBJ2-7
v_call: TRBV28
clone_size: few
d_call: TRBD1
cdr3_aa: CASSLGQGVFYEQYF
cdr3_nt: TGTGCCAGCAGTTTAGGGCAGGGGGTATTCTACGAGCAGTACTTC

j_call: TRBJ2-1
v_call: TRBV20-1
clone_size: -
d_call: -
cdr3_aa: CSANGREASYNEQFF
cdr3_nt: TGCAGTGCAAATGGTCGGGAAGCTTCCTACAATGAGCAGTTCTTC

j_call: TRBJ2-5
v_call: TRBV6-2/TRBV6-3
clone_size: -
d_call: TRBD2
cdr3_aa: CASSTGLAGKETQYF
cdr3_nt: TGTGCCAGCAGTACGGGACTAGCGGGTAAAGAGACCCAGTACTTC

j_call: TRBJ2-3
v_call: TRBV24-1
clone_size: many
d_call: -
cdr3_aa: CATSDRDRTDTQYF
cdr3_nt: TGTGCCACCAGTGATCGGGACCGGACAGATACGCAGTATTTT

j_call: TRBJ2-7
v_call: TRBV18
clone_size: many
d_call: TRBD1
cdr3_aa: CASSPPGQSYEQYF
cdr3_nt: TGTGCCAGCTCACCCCCGGGACAGTCCTACGAGCAGTACTTC

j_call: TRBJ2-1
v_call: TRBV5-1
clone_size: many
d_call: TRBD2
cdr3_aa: CASSLEASGRMAEQFF
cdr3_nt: TGCGCCAGCAGCTTGGAGGCTAGCGGGAGAATGGCTGAGCAGTTCTTC

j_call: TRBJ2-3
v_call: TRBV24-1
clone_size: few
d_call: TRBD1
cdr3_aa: CATSEFDRGADTQYF
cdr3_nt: TGTGCCACCAGTGAGTTTGACAGGGGAGCAGATACGCAGTATTTT

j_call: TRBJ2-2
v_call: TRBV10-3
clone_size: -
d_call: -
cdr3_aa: CAISTENTGELFF
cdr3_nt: TGTGCCATCAGTACCGAGAACACCGGGGAGCTGTTTTTT

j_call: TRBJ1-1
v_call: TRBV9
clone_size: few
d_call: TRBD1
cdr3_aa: CASSPRTGGIGTEAFF
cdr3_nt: TGTGCCAGCAGCCCTCGGACAGGGGGCATTGGCACTGAAGCTTTCTTT

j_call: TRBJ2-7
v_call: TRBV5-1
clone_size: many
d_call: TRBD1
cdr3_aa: CASSVTGVNEQYF
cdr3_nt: TGCGCCAGCAGCGTGACAGGGGTCAACGAGCAGTACTTC

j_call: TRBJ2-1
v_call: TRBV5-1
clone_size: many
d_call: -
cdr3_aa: CASSLASAREQFF
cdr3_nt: TGCGCCAGCAGCTTGGCGTCCGCGCGTGAGCAGTTCTTC

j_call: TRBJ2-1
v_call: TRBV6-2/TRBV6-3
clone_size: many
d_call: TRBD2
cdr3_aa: CASRGTSVNEQFF
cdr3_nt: TGTGCCAGCAGGGGGACTAGCGTCAATGAGCAGTTCTTC

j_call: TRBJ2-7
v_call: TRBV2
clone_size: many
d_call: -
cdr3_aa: CASSVGYLYEQYF
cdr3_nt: TGTGCCAGCAGTGTGGGCTATCTCTACGAGCAGTACTTC

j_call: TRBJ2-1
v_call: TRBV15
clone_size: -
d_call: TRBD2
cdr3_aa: CATSRARWEGGTRSPHNEQFF
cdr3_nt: TGTGCCACCAGCAGAGCCCGGTGGGAGGGAGGGACTAGATCCCCCCACAATGAGCAGTTCTTC

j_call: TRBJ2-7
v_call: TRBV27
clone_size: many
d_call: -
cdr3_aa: CASSLQQRIYEQYF
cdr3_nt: TGTGCCAGCAGTTTACAGCAGCGGATCTACGAGCAGTACTTC

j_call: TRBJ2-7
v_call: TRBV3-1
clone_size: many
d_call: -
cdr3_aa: CASSQVEGGDEQYF
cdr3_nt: TGTGCCAGCAGCCAAGTTGAGGGCGGGGACGAGCAGTACTTC